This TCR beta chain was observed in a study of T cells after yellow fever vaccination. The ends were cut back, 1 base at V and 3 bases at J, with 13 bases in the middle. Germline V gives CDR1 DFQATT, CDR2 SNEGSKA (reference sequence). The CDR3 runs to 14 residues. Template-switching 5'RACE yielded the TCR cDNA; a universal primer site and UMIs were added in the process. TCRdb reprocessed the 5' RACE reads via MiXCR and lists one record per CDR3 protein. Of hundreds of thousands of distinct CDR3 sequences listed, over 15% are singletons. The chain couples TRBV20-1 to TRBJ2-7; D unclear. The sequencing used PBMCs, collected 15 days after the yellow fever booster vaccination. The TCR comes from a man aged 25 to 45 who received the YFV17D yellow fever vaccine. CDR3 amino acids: CSARGGRLNYEQYF. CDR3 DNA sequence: TGCAGTGCTAGAGGGGGAAGACTGAACTACGAGCAGTACTTC.